This entry lists 32 T cell receptor beta chains sequenced from one sample in a study of shared clonotypes between healthy human individuals. Clones were sequenced by immunoSEQ multiplex PCR, and TCRdb holds only the in-frame ones, with some missing. The profile shows about 2.4 million clones, more than 90% of them singletons. Specimen: naive CD4+ T cells sorted from blood. The subset denotes: CD45RA+ positively selected. The source is a man younger than 35 in good health.

The rearrangement links TRBV28 to TRBJ2-5, with unresolved D. This CDR3 region has 10 residues. Per germline, CDR1 MDHEN and CDR2 SYDVKM. V lost 1 base and J 9 bases, leaving 3 bases between the germline ends. For the CDR3, the DNA is TGTGCCAGCAGTTTATCGTCCCAGTACTTC. Protein sequence: CASSLSSQYF. Full variable domain (remainder filled in from reference TRBV28 and TRBJ2-5): DVKVTQSSRYLVKRTGEKVFLECVQDMDHENMFWYRQDPGLGLRLIYFSYDVKMKEKGDIPEGYSVSREKKERFSLILESASTNQTSMYLCASSLSSQYFGPGTRLLVL.

V and J are TRBV6-1 and TRBJ2-7; possibly TRBD2 for D (5 bases). Germline V lookup: CDR1 MNHNS, CDR2 SASEGT. V was pared by 6 bases and J by 2 bases, with 11 bases between. The length of the CDR3 is 13 residues. In DNA form, the CDR3 reads TGTGCCAGCAGCGACTACAGAGCCTACGAGCAGTACTTC. It codes for CASSDYRAYEQYF.

V and J are TRBV30 and TRBJ2-3, with a possible D match to TRBD1 (5 bases). Germline assignment: CDR1 GTSNPN and CDR2 SVGIG (reference sequence). V dropped 0 bases and J dropped 2 bases, with 9 bases sitting between them. The CDR3 spans 14 residues. CDR3 in amino acids: CAWSVKGHTDTQYF. CDR3 DNA: TGTGCCTGGAGTGTAAAAGGACACACAGATACGCAGTATTTT.

This clone was seen once. The chain uses TRBV10-3 and TRBJ1-6; no firm D call. The length of the CDR3 is 13 residues. V was trimmed by 5 bases and J by 4 bases, leaving 6 bases between them. Per the germline V gene, CDR1 is ENHRY and CDR2 is SYGVKD. The CDR3 is CAISTTYNSPLHF. CDR3 DNA sequence: TGTGCCATCAGTACAACATATAATTCACCCCTCCACTTT.

The rearrangement links TRBV19 to TRBJ2-1; D may be TRBD1 (6 bases). Germline values: CDR1 LNHDA, CDR2 SQIVND (reference sequence). The ends were cut back, 5 bases at V and 5 bases at J, with 13 bases in the middle. The CDR3 is 14 residues long. In nucleotides, the CDR3 is TGTGCCAGTAGTCGAGACAGGACCCACAATGAGCAGTTCTTC. It specifies CASSRDRTHNEQFF.

This rearrangement joins TRBV6-1 to TRBJ2-5; D remains unclear. The CDR3 runs 14 residues. V was pared by 3 bases and J by 2 bases, with 10 bases between. Germline V gene data show CDR1 as MNHNS and CDR2 as SASEGT. The CDR3 reads CASSDPGRQETQYF. In DNA form, the CDR3 reads TGTGCCAGCAGTGATCCCGGTAGGCAAGAGACCCAGTACTTC.

The chain recombines TRBV30 with TRBJ2-7; tentative D call: TRBD1 (6 bases). CDR1 is GTSNPN and CDR2 is SVGIG in the germline V gene (reference sequence). CDR3 length: 11 amino acids. The ends were cut back, 4 bases at V and 6 bases at J, with 10 bases in the middle. This CDR3 is CAWNYRAEQYF. The DNA of the CDR3 is TGTGCCTGGAATTACAGGGCCGAGCAGTACTTC.

The chain combines TRBV4-2 with TRBJ1-1, with D hard to call. In germline, CDR1 is LGHNA, CDR2 YNFKEQ. This CDR3 comprises 13 residues. V gave up 0 bases and J gave up 5 bases, with 7 bases separating them. DNA for the CDR3: TGTGCCAGCAGCCAAGATGTTTTGACTGAAGCTTTCTTT. Translation: CASSQDVLTEAFF.

This clone was seen only once. The genes are TRBV27 and TRBJ2-1, with D unresolved. Looked up from germline, CDR1 is MNHEY and CDR2 is SMNVEV (reference sequence). V lost 3 bases, J lost 2 bases, and 8 bases lay in between. The CDR3 extends over 14 amino acids. CDR3 protein: CASSFSTAYNEQFF. CDR3 bases: TGTGCCAGCAGTTTTTCAACAGCCTACAATGAGCAGTTCTTC.

This chain connects TRBV5-4 to TRBJ2-5; 9 positions agree with TRBD2. With 5 bases clipped from V and 1 base from J, the junction kept 3 bases outside the gene matches. CDR3 size: 14 residues. Germline V gene lookup returns CDR1 SGHNT and CDR2 YYREEE (reference sequence). CDR3 nucleotide sequence: TGTGCCAGCAGATCGACTAGCGGCCAAGAGACCCAGTACTTC. Amino acids: CASRSTSGQETQYF.

This clone was observed once. The chain uses TRBV27 and TRBJ2-3; D is undetermined. V was trimmed by 0 bases and J by 2 bases, leaving 9 bases between them. The CDR3 is 15 amino acids. Germline CDR1 MNHEY, CDR2 SMNVEV (reference sequence). The CDR3 coding sequence is TGTGCCAGCAGTTTATCCTTCCAGATCACAGATACGCAGTATTTT. Its protein product is CASSLSFQITDTQYF.

This clone showed up just a few times. The sample contains more than one DNA sequence encoding this CDR3. The chain joins TRBV29-1 to TRBJ1-1; weak D call: TRBD1 (5 bases). The CDR3 length is 13 residues. The V and J ends lost 3 bases and 4 bases respectively, with 12 bases between them. Looked up from germline, CDR1 is SQVTM and CDR2 is ANQGSEA. CDR3 region: CSVESLGGTEAFF. In DNA, the CDR3 is TGCAGCGTTGAGAGTCTCGGGGGCACTGAAGCTTTCTTT.

J is TRBJ2-1 and V is TRBV28; D uncertain. Trimming stripped 1 base from V and 4 bases from J, with 5 bases between. Germline CDR1 and CDR2: MDHEN and SYDVKM. The CDR3 runs to 13 residues. The CDR3 reads CASSLSPYNEQFF. CDR3 sequence (DNA): TGTGCCAGCAGTTTATCCCCTTACAATGAGCAGTTCTTC.

The J gene is TRBJ1-1, the V gene TRBV11-2; D ambiguous. Trimming cost V 0 bases and J 4 bases, with 9 bases left between them. The CDR3 contains 14 residues. From germline, CDR1 is SGHAT and CDR2 FQNNGV. The CDR3 loop reads CASSLDPGPTEAFF. The CDR3 DNA reads as TGTGCCAGCAGCTTAGATCCCGGACCCACTGAAGCTTTCTTT.

V is TRBV19 and J is TRBJ1-2; D is undetermined. CDR3 length: 14 amino acids. V was shortened by 5 bases and J by 7 bases, with 17 bases between the two germline ends. Per the germline V gene, CDR1 is LNHDA and CDR2 is SQIVND (reference sequence). Here the CDR3 DNA reads TGTGCCAGTAGTTCCGGGCCACCTATGTTTGGCTACACCTTC. The encoded protein is CASSSGPPMFGYTF.

The rearrangement uses TRBV5-1 and TRBJ1-6, with a weak D call TRBD1 (6 bases). V was clipped by 7 bases and J by 9 bases, with 20 bases between them. This CDR3 has 15 amino acids. The germline V gene encodes CDR1 SGHRS and CDR2 YFSETQ. The CDR3 DNA reads as TGCGCCAGCGGTTGGGGGCCGACAGGTATTTCACCCCTCCACTTT. This gives the protein CASGWGPTGISPLHF. Together with reference TRBV5-1 and TRBJ1-6, the CDR3 gives the full variable domain: KAGVTQTPRYLIKTRGQQVTLSCSPISGHRSVSWYQQTPGQGLQFLFEYFSETQRNKGNFPGRFSGRQFSNSRSEMNVSTLELGDSALYLCASGWGPTGISPLHFGNGTRLTVT.

V usage is TRBV18 and J usage is TRBJ2-1; 10 positions agree with TRBD2. This CDR3 contains 15 residues. Germline-derived CDR1 and CDR2 are KGHSH and LQKENI. Trimming removed 1 base from V and 7 bases from J; junction bases left unmatched: 4. The CDR3 sequence: CASSPQAGGKNEQFF. Here the CDR3 DNA reads TGTGCCAGCTCACCACAAGCGGGAGGGAAAAATGAGCAGTTCTTC.

This clone was observed a few times. J is TRBJ1-1 and V is TRBV2; possibly TRBD1 for D (6 bases). Trimming stripped 8 bases from V and 4 bases from J, with 14 bases between. The CDR3 consists of 13 residues. Germline CDR1 and CDR2: SNHLY and FYNNEI. The CDR3 sequence: CASGKGGGTEAFF. The DNA of the CDR3 is TGTGCCAGCGGGAAGGGAGGGGGCACTGAAGCTTTCTTT.

A note on this clone: This specimen includes other DNA sequences encoding the same CDR3. The rearrangement joins TRBV28 to TRBJ2-3; D possibly corresponds to TRBD1 (5 bases). The CDR3 length is 14 residues. V lost 3 bases and J 3 bases, leaving 10 bases between the germline ends. CDR1 and CDR2 from the germline V gene are MDHEN and SYDVKM. The CDR3 is CASSLGQGTDTQYF. As DNA, the CDR3 is TGTGCCAGCAGTTTGGGCCAGGGTACAGATACGCAGTATTTT.

V is TRBV27 and J is TRBJ2-1, with 11 bases identical to TRBD2. The CDR3 has 16 residues. The V gene end was trimmed by 7 bases and the J gene end by 5 bases; junction bases not matched to a gene: 10. The germline V gene encodes CDR1 MNHEY and CDR2 SMNVEV (reference sequence). The CDR3 DNA follows: TGTGCCAGCACTAGCCGGGGGACTAGCGGACACAATGAGCAGTTCTTC. This codes for CASTSRGTSGHNEQFF.

J is TRBJ1-2 and V is TRBV19; no definite D call. CDR1 LNHDA and CDR2 SQIVND come from the germline V gene (reference sequence). The length of the CDR3 is 15 residues. Between the trimmed V and J ends, which lost 7 bases and 0 bases, there was a span of 15 bases. DNA for the CDR3: TGTGCCAGTAAGATCGGGGAATTCACTAACTATGGCTACACCTTC. As protein: CASKIGEFTNYGYTF.

This chain uses TRBV25-1 with TRBJ1-6; D perhaps matches TRBD1 (6 bases). CDR1 and CDR2 (germline): MGHDK, SYGVNS. V was trimmed by 2 bases and J by 7 bases, leaving 12 bases between them. The CDR3 has 15 residues. In DNA, the CDR3 is TGTGCCAGCAGTGAAGGCACAGGGATGAATTCACCCCTCCACTTT. Its protein product is CASSEGTGMNSPLHF.

The chain couples TRBV5-1 to TRBJ2-1; tentatively, D is TRBD2 (6 bases). Germline V gives CDR1 SGHRS, CDR2 YFSETQ. CDR3 size: 16 residues. V lost 3 bases, J lost 1 base, and 14 bases lay in between. CDR3 region: CASSSMSGLSYNEQFF. The CDR3, as DNA: TGCGCCAGCAGCTCCATGAGCGGGTTGTCCTACAATGAGCAGTTCTTC.

The J gene is TRBJ2-3, the V gene TRBV7-6; 14 positions agree with TRBD2. CDR3 size: 18 residues. J was trimmed by 0 bases and V by 1 base; bases with no gene match: 3. CDR1 and CDR2 from the germline V gene are SGHVS and FNYEAQ. CDR3 protein: CASSLGTSGRHSTDTQYF. CDR3 nucleotides: TGTGCCAGCAGCTTAGGGACTAGCGGGAGGCATAGCACAGATACGCAGTATTTT.

In regard to this clone: Other DNA sequences in this sample translate to the same CDR3. This chain links TRBV5-1 with TRBJ2-3; D unclear. In germline, CDR1 is SGHRS, CDR2 YFSETQ. CDR3 length: 15 amino acids. V was pared by 0 bases and J by 1 base, with 9 bases between. The CDR3 DNA follows: TGCGCCAGCAGCTTGGCAGCTGGGGGCACAGATACGCAGTATTTT. This encodes CASSLAAGGTDTQYF.

V usage is TRBV27 and J usage is TRBJ2-2; 10 bases agree with TRBD1. This CDR3 region has 15 residues. J gave up 3 bases and V 7 bases, and 5 bases lay outside the gene matches. Looked up from germline, CDR1 is MNHEY and CDR2 is SMNVEV (reference sequence). CDR3 nucleotide sequence: TGTGCCAGCACCACGGGACAGGGGTACACCGGGGAGCTGTTTTTT. It encodes CASTTGQGYTGELFF.

With regard to this clone: Other DNA sequences in the same sample also yield this CDR3. The chain links TRBV28 to TRBJ1-1, with 7 bases fitting TRBD1. CDR1 and CDR2 (germline): MDHEN, SYDVKM. V lost 3 bases and J lost 0; bases outside the gene matches: 1. This CDR3 is 14 amino acids long. The CDR3 region is CASSLDRMNTEAFF. The DNA for the CDR3 is TGTGCCAGCAGTTTGGACAGGATGAACACTGAAGCTTTCTTT. Combining the CDR3 with reference TRBV28 and TRBJ1-1 gives the whole variable domain DVKVTQSSRYLVKRTGEKVFLECVQDMDHENMFWYRQDPGLGLRLIYFSYDVKMKEKGDIPEGYSVSREKKERFSLILESASTNQTSMYLCASSLDRMNTEAFFGQGTRLTVV.

The gene calls are TRBV10-3 and TRBJ1-5; the D is unclear. Trimming took 8 bases from V and 3 from J, leaving 8 bases between them. Germline V gene data show CDR1 as ENHRY and CDR2 as SYGVKD. The CDR3 sequence is 12 residues long. The DNA for the CDR3 is TGTGCCATCGGGCCAGACAATCAGCCCCAGCATTTT. The encoded protein is CAIGPDNQPQHF.

The V gene is TRBV5-8, the J gene TRBJ2-3; 13 bases align to TRBD2. Germline trimming cut 4 bases from V and 3 bases from J; bases unmatched to any gene: 5. Germline loops: CDR1 SGHTS, CDR2 YDEGEE. CDR3 length: 16 amino acids. The CDR3 nucleotides read TGTGCCAGCAGCGTGAAGGGACTAGCGGGAACAGATACGCAGTATTTT. Protein sequence: CASSVKGLAGTDTQYF. Drawing the rest from reference TRBV5-8 and TRBJ2-3, the complete variable domain is EAGVTQSPTHLIKTRGQQATLRCSPISGHTSVYWYQQALGLGLQFLLWYDEGEERNRGNFPPRFSGRQFPNYSSELNVNALELEDSALYLCASSVKGLAGTDTQYFGPGTRLTVL.

Turning to this clone: Other nucleotide sequences in the sample specify the same CDR3. The chain joins TRBV7-2 to TRBJ2-2; 8 bases fit TRBD1. Germline V gene data show CDR1 as SGHTA and CDR2 as FQGNSA. Trimming removed 4 bases from V and 3 bases from J; junction bases left unmatched: 4. This CDR3 has 15 residues. The CDR3 DNA reads as TGTGCCAGCAGCTCGGGGACAGGACACACCGGGGAGCTGTTTTTT. Its protein product is CASSSGTGHTGELFF.

The table lists this clone with a count of one. The same CDR3 also results from other DNA sequences found in this sample. The chain couples TRBV18 to TRBJ2-3, with 14 bases matching TRBD2. The CDR3 is made up of 17 amino acids. Germline assignment: CDR1 KGHSH and CDR2 LQKENI. Trimming took 2 bases from V and 1 from J; bases not matched to a gene: 2. Here the CDR3 DNA reads TGTGCCAGCTCACCAGGGACTAGCGGGAGTGGCACAGATACGCAGTATTTT. It is translated as CASSPGTSGSGTDTQYF.

The rearrangement joins TRBV5-6 to TRBJ2-7; TRBD2 matches 10 bases. Germline CDR1 reads SGHDT; CDR2 reads YYEEEE. CDR3 length: 15 residues. The ends lost 4 bases at V and 2 bases at J; junction bases unmatched: 6. CDR3 sequence: CASSGGLAYTYEQYF. The CDR3 DNA is TGTGCCAGCAGCGGGGGACTAGCGTATACCTACGAGCAGTACTTC.